Included here is one TCR beta chain sequence, with context. Germline V CDR1 and CDR2: SGHKS, YYEKEE (reference sequence). Trimming stripped 4 bases from V and 4 bases from J, with 18 bases between. The CDR3 consists of 15 residues. Researchers used genomic DNA as the template to profile TCR beta VDJ and CDR3. TCRdb re-derived calls from the reads in MiXCR, one entry per CDR3 protein. The table lists a few hundred thousand distinct CDR3 sequences, 65% to 80% of them singletons. This entry is derived from a study of CD8+CD57+ T cells in acquired aplastic anemia. Study at large: An average of roughly 3 ug of DNA was obtained from sorted CD4+ and CD8+ cells. Healthy CD8+ samples averaged approximately 11 million reads.

This receptor was taken from a human donor in good health, serving as a control. The chain has TRBV5-5 and TRBJ2-7; D is possibly TRBD1 (7 bases). The specimen sequenced was sorted CD4+, CD8+, or CD8+CD57+ T cells (not recorded which) from PBMCs. As DNA, the CDR3 is TGTGCCAGCAGCAGAGCAGGGCCAGGGGGGTACGAGCAGTACTTC. It codes for CASSRAGPGGYEQYF.